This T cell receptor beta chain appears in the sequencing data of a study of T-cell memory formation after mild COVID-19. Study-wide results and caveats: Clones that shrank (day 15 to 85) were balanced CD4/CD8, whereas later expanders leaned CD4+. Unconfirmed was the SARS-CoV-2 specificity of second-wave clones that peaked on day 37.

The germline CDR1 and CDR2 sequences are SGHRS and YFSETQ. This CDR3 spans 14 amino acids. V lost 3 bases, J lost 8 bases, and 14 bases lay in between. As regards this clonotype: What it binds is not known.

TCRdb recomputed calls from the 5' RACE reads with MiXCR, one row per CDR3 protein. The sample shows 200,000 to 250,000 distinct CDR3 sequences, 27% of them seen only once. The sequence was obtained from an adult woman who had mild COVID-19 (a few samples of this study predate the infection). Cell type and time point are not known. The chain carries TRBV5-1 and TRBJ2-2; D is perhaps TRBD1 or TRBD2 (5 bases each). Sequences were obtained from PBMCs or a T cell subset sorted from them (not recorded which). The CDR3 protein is CASSWGTRMGELFF. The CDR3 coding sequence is TGCGCCAGCAGCTGGGGGACCCGGATGGGGGAGCTGTTTTTT.